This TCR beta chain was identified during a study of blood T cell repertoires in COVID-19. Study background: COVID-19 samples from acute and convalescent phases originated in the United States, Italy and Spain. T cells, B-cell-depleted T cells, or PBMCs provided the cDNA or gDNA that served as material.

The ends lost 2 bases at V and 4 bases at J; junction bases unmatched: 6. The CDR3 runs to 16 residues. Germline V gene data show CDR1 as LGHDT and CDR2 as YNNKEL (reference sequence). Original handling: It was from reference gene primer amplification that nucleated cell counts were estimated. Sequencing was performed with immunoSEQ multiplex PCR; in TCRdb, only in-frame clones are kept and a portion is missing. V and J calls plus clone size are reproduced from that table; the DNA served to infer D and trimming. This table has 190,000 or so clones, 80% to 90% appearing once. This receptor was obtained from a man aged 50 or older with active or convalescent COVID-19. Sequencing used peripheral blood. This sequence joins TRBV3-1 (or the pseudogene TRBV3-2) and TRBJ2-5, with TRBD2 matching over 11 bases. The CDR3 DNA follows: TGTGCCAGCAGCCAATTTAGCGGGGGGGCCCGAGAGACCCAGTACTTC. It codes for CASSQFSGGARETQYF.